The clone carrying this TCR beta chain has more than one count but fewer than ten. The CDR3 has 16 residues. The junction had 4 bases not matched to a gene; V was cut back by 1 base and J by 1 base. Germline V CDR1 and CDR2: MNHEY, SMNVEV (reference sequence). Clones were sequenced by immunoSEQ multiplex PCR, and TCRdb holds only the in-frame ones, with some missing. The data show fewer than 120,000 clones, around 82% seen once. This record comes from a study of T cell responses to AZD1222 COVID-19 vaccine. The clonotype comes from an adult in good health. The V call is TRBV27, the J call TRBJ2-1, with 7 nucleotides matching TRBD2. The material was peripheral blood, obtained on day 0 of AZD1222 vaccination. As DNA, the CDR3 is TGTGCCAGCAGTTTATTTGGGGGGGGTTCCTACAATGAGCAGTTCTTC. Its translation: CASSLFGGGSYNEQFF.